This is a list of T cell receptor beta chains from one sample in a study of T cell responses to AZD1222 COVID-19 vaccine. Repertoires were generated with immunoSEQ multiplex PCR, while TCRdb's copy carries only in-frame clones and drops some. The sample lists 100,000 to 150,000 clones, roughly 87% occurring once. The starting material was peripheral blood, obtained on day 0 of MenACWY control vaccination. The receptors derive from an adult in good health. CDR3s include the opening cysteine and the closing phenylalanine or tryptophan. D genes are given only for firm matches. Clone size is stated in some rows and not others, as once, few, many or a class when expanded.

V	J	D	size	DNA	CDR3
TRBV11-3	TRBJ2-2	.	.	TGTGCCAGCAGCTCGTCTGCGAACACCGGGGAGCTGTTTTTT	CASSSSANTGELFF
TRBV6-1	TRBJ1-5	.	.	TGTGCCAGCAGTGAGATGGGGGGTAGCAATCAGCCCCAGCATTTT	CASSEMGGSNQPQHF
TRBV7-3	TRBJ2-3	.	.	TGTGCCAGCAGCTTAACGTGGCAGAGCACAGATACGCAGTATTTT	CASSLTWQSTDTQYF
TRBV24-1	TRBJ2-3	TRBD2	.	TGTGCCACCAGTGATTGGAGCGGGGGGGCCGTCACAGATACGCAGTATTTT	CATSDWSGGAVTDTQYF
TRBV6-1	TRBJ1-1	.	.	TGTGCCAGCAGTGAACAGGACCTGAACACTGAAGCTTTCTTT	CASSEQDLNTEAFF
TRBV11-2	TRBJ1-1	.	.	TGTGCCAGCAGCCCCGTCGGGGTGAACACTGAAGCTTTCTTT	CASSPVGVNTEAFF
TRBV24-1	TRBJ1-2	.	.	TGTGCCACCAGTGGAGGACCTTCCTATGGCTACACCTTC	CATSGGPSYGYTF
TRBV2	TRBJ2-1	.	.	TGTGCCAGCAGGCCCCGGGAAAGCTACAATGAGCAGTTCTTC	CASRPRESYNEQFF
TRBV13	TRBJ2-1	TRBD2	.	TGTGCCAGCAGCTCGGCCGGGACTAGCGGGAGTTACAATGAGCAGTTCTTC	CASSSAGTSGSYNEQFF
TRBV9	TRBJ2-2	TRBD2	.	TGTGCCAGCAGCGTAGGGACTAGCATGAACACCGGGGAGCTGTTTTTT	CASSVGTSMNTGELFF
TRBV12-3/TRBV12-4	TRBJ2-1	TRBD2	.	TGTGCCAGCCGGGTGGGCGGGAGTAGTGAGCAGTTCTTC	CASRVGGSSEQFF
TRBV6-1	TRBJ1-5	.	.	TGTGCCAGCAGTGAAGCTAGGATCAATCAGCCCCAGCATTTT	CASSEARINQPQHF
TRBV28	TRBJ1-1	.	.	TGTGCCAGCAGTTTGGGTGGGGGCATCATGAACACTGAAGCTTTCTTT	CASSLGGGIMNTEAFF
TRBV5-1	TRBJ2-2	.	once	TGCGCCAGCAGCTTGGGAGCGGAGGTCCCCGGGGAGCTGTTTTTT	CASSLGAEVPGELFF
TRBV29-1	TRBJ2-5	TRBD1	few	TGCAGCGTTGTGACAGGGGAAGAGACCCAGTACTTC	CSVVTGEETQYF
TRBV2	TRBJ1-5	.	.	TGTGCCAGCAGACAGGCCGGCAATCAGCCCCAGCATTTT	CASRQAGNQPQHF
TRBV7-2	TRBJ2-3	.	.	TGTGCCAGCAGCCCGAGCACAGATACGCAGTATTTT	CASSPSTDTQYF
TRBV5-6	TRBJ2-1	.	.	TGTGCCAGCAGCTTGGAGGAGTTTGGGACTCACACCAATGAGCAGTTCTTC	CASSLEEFGTHTNEQFF
TRBV28	TRBJ2-2	.	.	TGTGCCAGCAGTTTCCTTGGGGGGTTTGACGGGGAGCTGTTTTTT	CASSFLGGFDGELFF
TRBV5-6	TRBJ2-5	TRBD2	once	TGTGCCAGCAGCTTGGCTGAGGGAGGGCGTCAGTACTTC	CASSLAEGGRQYF
TRBV2	TRBJ1-2	.	once	TGTGCCAGCACCCGCCACTTTGGCTATGGCTACACCTTC	CASTRHFGYGYTF
TRBV7-3	TRBJ1-1	.	.	TGTGCCAGCAGCCCGCACAGGAGCCCAGAGAACACTGAAGCTTTCTTT	CASSPHRSPENTEAFF
TRBV5-6	TRBJ2-2	TRBD2	.	TGTGCCAGCAGCTTGGCCACAGGACTAGCGGACACCGGGGAGCTGTTTTTT	CASSLATGLADTGELFF
TRBV19	TRBJ2-1	.	.	TGTGCCAGTAGTATATCTAGGACACACAATGAGCAGTTCTTC	CASSISRTHNEQFF
TRBV14	TRBJ1-6	TRBD1	.	TGTGCCAGCAGCCTTATGCCGCCGGGACAGGGGGCTCATTCACCCCTCCACTTT	CASSLMPPGQGAHSPLHF